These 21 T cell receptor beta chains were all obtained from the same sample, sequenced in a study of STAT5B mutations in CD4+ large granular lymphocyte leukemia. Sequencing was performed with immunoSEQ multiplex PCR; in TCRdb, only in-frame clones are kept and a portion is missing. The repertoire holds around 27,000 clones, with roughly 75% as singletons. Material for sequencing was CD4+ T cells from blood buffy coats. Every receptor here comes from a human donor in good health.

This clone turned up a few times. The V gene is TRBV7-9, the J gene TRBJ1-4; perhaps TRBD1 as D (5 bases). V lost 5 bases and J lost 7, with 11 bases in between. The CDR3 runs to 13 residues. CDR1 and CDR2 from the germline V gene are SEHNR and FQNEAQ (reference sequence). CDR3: CASSPRDLEKLFF. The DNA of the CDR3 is TGTGCCAGCAGCCCCAGGGACCTTGAAAAACTGTTTTTT. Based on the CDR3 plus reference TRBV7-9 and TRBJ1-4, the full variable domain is DTGVSQNPRHKITKRGQNVTFRCDPISEHNRLYWYRQTLGQGPEFLTYFQNEAQLEKSRLLSDRFSAERPKGSFSTLEIQRTEQGDSAMYLCASSPRDLEKLFFGSGTQLSVL.

The CDR3 loop reads CASSQVPGLGTGELFF. The CDR3 DNA follows: TGCGCCAGCAGCCAAGTGCCGGGACTAGGGACCGGGGAGCTGTTTTTT. The rearrangement joins TRBV4-1 to TRBJ2-2, with 8 bases aligning to TRBD2. V lost 1 base to trimming and J lost 5 bases; unmatched junction nucleotides: 6. The CDR3 extends over 16 amino acids. Germline V lookup: CDR1 MGHRA, CDR2 YSYEKL.

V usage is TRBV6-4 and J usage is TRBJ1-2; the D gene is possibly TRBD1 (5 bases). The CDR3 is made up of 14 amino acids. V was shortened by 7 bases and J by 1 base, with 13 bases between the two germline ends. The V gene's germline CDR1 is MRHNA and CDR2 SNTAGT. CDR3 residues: CASKRTSLNYGYTF. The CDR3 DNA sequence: TGTGCCAGCAAGAGGACATCCCTTAACTATGGCTACACCTTC.

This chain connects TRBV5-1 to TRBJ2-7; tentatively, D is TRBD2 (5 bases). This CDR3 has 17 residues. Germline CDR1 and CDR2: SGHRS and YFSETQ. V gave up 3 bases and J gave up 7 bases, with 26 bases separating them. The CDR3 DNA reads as TGCGCCAGCAGCTCCTCCCTGTCGGCGGGTAAACGGCGGGAGCAGTACTTC. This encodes CASSSSLSAGKRREQYF.

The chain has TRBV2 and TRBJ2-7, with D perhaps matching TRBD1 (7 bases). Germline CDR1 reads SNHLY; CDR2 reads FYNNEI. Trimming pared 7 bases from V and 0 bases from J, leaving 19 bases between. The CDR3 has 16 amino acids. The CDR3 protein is CASKRGREMSSYEQYF. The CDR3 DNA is TGTGCCAGCAAGAGGGGGCGGGAAATGAGCTCCTACGAGCAGTACTTC.

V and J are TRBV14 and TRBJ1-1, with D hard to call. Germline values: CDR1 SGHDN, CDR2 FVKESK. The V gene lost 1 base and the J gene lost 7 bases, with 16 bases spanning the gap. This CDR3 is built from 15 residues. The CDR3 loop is CASSQVYGNSYEAFF. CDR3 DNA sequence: TGTGCCAGCAGCCAAGTATATGGAAACAGCTATGAAGCTTTCTTT.

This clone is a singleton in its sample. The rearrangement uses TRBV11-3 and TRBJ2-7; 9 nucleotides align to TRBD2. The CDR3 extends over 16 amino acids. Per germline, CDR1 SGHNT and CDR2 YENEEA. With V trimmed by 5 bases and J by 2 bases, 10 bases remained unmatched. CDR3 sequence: CASSPYPTSGTYEQYF. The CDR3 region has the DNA TGTGCCAGCAGCCCATACCCGACTAGCGGAACCTACGAGCAGTACTTC.

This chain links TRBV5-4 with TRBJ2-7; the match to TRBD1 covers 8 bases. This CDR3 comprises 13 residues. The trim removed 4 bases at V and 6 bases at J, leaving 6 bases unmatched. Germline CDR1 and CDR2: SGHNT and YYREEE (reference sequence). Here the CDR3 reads CASSQGQGSEQYF. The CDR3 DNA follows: TGTGCCAGCAGCCAAGGACAGGGCTCCGAGCAGTACTTC.

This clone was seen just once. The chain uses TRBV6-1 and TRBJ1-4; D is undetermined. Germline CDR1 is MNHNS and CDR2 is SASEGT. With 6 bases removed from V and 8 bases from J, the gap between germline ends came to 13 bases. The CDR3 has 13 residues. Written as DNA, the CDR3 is TGTGCCAGCAGCCAGGTACAGCAGGAAAAACTGTTTTTT. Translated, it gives CASSQVQQEKLFF.

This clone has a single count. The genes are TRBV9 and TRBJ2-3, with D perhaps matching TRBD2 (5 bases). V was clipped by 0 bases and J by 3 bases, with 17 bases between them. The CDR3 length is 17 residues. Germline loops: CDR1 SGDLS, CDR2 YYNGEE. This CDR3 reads CASSVDFIWGETDTQYF. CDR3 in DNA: TGTGCCAGCAGCGTAGATTTTATTTGGGGAGAGACAGATACGCAGTATTTT.

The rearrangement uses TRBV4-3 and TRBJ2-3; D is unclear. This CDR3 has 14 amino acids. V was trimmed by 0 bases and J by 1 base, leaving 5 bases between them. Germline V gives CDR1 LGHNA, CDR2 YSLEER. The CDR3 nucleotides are TGCGCCAGCAGCCAAGATTTGGGCACAGATACGCAGTATTTT. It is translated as CASSQDLGTDTQYF.

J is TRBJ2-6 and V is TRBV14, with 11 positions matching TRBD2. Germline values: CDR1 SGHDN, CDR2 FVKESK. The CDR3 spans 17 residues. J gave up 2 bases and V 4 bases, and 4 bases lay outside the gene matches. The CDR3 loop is CASSPLAGVPGANVLTF. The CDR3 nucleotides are TGTGCCAGCAGCCCACTAGCGGGAGTCCCTGGGGCCAACGTCCTGACTTTC.

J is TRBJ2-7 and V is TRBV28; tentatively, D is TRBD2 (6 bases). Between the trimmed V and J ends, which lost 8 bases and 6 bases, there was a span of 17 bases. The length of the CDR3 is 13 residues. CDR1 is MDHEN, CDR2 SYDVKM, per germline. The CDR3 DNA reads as TGTGCCAGCTCCGGGACTGCCTTTTCCGAGCAGTACTTC. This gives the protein CASSGTAFSEQYF. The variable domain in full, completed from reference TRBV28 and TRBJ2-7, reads DVKVTQSSRYLVKRTGEKVFLECVQDMDHENMFWYRQDPGLGLRLIYFSYDVKMKEKGDIPEGYSVSREKKERFSLILESASTNQTSMYLCASSGTAFSEQYFGPGTRLTVT.

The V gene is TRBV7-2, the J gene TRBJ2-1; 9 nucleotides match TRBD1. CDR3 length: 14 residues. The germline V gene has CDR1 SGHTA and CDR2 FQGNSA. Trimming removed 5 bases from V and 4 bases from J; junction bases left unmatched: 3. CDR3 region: CASSNRGPYNEQFF. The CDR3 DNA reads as TGTGCCAGCAGCAACAGGGGGCCATACAATGAGCAGTTCTTC.

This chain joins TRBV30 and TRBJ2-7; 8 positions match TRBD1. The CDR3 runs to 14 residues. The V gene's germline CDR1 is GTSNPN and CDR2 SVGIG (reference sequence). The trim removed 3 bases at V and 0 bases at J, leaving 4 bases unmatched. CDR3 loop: CAWRGDRSSYEQYF. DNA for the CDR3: TGTGCCTGGAGGGGGGACAGGAGCTCCTACGAGCAGTACTTC.

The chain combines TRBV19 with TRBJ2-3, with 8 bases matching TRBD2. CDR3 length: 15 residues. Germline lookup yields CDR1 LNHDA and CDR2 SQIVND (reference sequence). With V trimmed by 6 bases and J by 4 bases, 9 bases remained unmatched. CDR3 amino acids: CASSYGTSRSDTQYF. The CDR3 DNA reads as TGTGCCAGTAGCTACGGGACTAGTAGGTCAGATACGCAGTATTTT.

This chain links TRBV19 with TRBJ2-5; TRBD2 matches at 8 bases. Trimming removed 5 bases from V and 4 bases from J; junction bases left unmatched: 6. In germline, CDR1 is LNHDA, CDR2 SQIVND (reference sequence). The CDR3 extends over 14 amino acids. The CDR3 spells CASSPLRGGETQYF. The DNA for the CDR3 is TGTGCCAGTAGTCCACTCCGGGGGGGAGAGACCCAGTACTTC. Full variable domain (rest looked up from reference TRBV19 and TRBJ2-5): DGGITQSPKYLFRKEGQNVTLSCEQNLNHDAMYWYRQDPGQGLRLIYYSQIVNDFQKGDIAEGYSVSREKKESFPLTVTSAQKNPTAFYLCASSPLRGGETQYFGPGTRLLVL.

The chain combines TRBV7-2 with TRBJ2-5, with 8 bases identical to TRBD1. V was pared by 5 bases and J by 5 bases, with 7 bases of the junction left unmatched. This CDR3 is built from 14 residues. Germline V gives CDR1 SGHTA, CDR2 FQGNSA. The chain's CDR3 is CASSRGTGRETQYF. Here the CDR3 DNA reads TGTGCCAGCAGCCGCGGGACAGGTCGTGAGACCCAGTACTTC.

CDR3 DNA: TGTGCCAGCAGTCCCGGGACAAGGAATGAAAAACTGTTTTTT. This sequence encodes CASSPGTRNEKLFF. The V and J genes are TRBV28 and TRBJ1-4, with a tentative D call TRBD1 (6 bases). The CDR3 has 14 residues. V lost 5 bases to trimming and J lost 5 bases, with 12 bases between them. Germline V gene lookup returns CDR1 MDHEN and CDR2 SYDVKM.

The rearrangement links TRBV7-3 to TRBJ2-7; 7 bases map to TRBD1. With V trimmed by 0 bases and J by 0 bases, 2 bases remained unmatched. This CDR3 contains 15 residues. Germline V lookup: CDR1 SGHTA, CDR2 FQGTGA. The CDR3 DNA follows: TGTGCCAGCAGCTTAACGGGGACAGTCTCCTACGAGCAGTACTTC. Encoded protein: CASSLTGTVSYEQYF.

In DNA form, the CDR3 reads TGTGCCAGCAGCCGCCTAGCGGTTAGCACAGATACGCAGTATTTT. Translation: CASSRLAVSTDTQYF. The rearrangement joins TRBV5-4 to TRBJ2-3, with 7 bases lining up with TRBD2. After removal of 4 bases from V and 0 bases from J, the junction contained 5 bases not matched to a gene. CDR1 is SGHNT, CDR2 YYREEE, per germline (reference sequence). This CDR3 has 15 amino acids.